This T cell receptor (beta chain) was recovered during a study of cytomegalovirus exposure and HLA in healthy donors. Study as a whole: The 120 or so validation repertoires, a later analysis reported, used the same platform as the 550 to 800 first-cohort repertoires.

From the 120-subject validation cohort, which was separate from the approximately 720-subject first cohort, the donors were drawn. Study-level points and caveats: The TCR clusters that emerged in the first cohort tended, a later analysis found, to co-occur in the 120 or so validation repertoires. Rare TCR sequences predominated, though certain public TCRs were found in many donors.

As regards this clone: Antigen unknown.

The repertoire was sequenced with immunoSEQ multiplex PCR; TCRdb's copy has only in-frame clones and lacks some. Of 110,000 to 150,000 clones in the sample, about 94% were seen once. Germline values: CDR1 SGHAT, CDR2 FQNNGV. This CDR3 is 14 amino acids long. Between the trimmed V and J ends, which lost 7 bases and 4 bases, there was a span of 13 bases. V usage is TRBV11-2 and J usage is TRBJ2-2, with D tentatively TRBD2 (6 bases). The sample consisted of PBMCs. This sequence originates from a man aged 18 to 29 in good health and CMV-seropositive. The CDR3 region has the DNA TGTGCCAGCATGTTGGGGGGAAGCACCGGGGAGCTGTTTTTT. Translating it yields CASMLGGSTGELFF.